This T cell receptor (beta chain) was sequenced for a study of T-cell reconstitution after alpha-beta-depleted transplantation in children (dated by TCRdb to between 2015 and 2016). General notes on the study: The study quantitatively tracked T-cell immune reconstitution after TCRalphabeta/CD19-depleted allogeneic hematopoietic cell transplantation in children using TCR repertoire profiling.

Per the publication, the treatment or condition label means: allogeneic hematopoietic cell transplantation with graft depleted of TCRalphabeta T cells and CD19 B cells. The children who served as transplant recipients had been given grafts of TCRalphabeta/CD19-depleted allogeneic hematopoietic cells. The table lists this clonotype with many counts. Its cognate antigen has yet to be identified. One base away there is no much larger clone; base qualities are not given. The receptor library was made with PCR. Instrument on record: Illumina HiSeq 2500. TCR libraries were prepared with molecular barcoding, using unique molecular identifiers to normalize TCRbeta repertoire quantification. Using fastp at Q25 and MiXCR, TCRdb reprocessed the public reads and kept productive beta chains. Entries are consolidated by CDR3 protein sequence, retaining the most common genes and DNA. Here the sample has 550,000 to 600,000 distinct CDR3 sequences; 23% occur a single time. The biggest ten clones account for 13% to 15% of the sample.

The germline V gene supplies CDR1 KGHDR and CDR2 SFDVKD. V is clipped by 4 bases and J by 1 base, and the sequence between their germline boundaries is 13 bases long. The CDR3 contains 15 residues, cysteine and phenylalanine counted. Kept here is only the CDR3 DNA, which spans 45 bases and is read in frame from base 1. Points the paper makes about the study in general: In some patients, the high TCRbeta diversity seen at day 60 was put down to recipient T cells and intrathymic progenitors that had survived conditioning. Over the following months the frequencies of hyperexpanded clones went down, and after one year T-cell counts and TCRbeta diversity were mostly credited to newly produced T cells. Apparently early alphabetaT-cell count recovery about two months after transplant reportedly relied on only several hundred rapidly expanded clones derived from non-depleted graft cells.

The sample consisted of PBMCs, mostly from graft donor cells, taken 360 days after TCRalphabeta/CD19-depleted stem cell transplant. The TCR comes from a boy in the first two years of life who had a stem cell transplant for acute myeloid leukemia, so the T cells may come from the graft donor. Recombination linked TRBV24-1 to TRBJ2-7; a weak D assignment points to TRBD2 (5 bases agree). At the DNA level, the sequence is TGTGCCACCAGTGACCCCCGGGGTGGTTCCTACGAGCAGTACTTC. It is translated as CATSDPRGGSYEQYF.